The present T cell receptor (beta chain) was sequenced within a study of long-term antiretroviral therapy in people with HIV (dated by TCRdb to the early 2020s). The study in broad terms: The earliest samples were collected about a decade before the 2015 WHO recommendation for immediate ART, when ART was typically delayed until CD4 counts fell. A total of 192 cryopreserved PBMC samples were contributed to the cohort by 30 adults with confirmed HIV infection, with samples collected serially over a mean of 6 years (range 1-12). No cross-contamination during QIAcube processing turned up in test extractions that ran a monoclonal T-cell line alongside 33 polyclonal samples. Among the approximately 32 participants with HIV, around 10 were female. A retrospective serial study tested whether ART initiation and durable HIV suppression were associated with changes in peripheral blood TRB repertoire composition and diversity. The research as a whole found: Starting ART was linked to a significant rise in TRB diversity, yet even with long-term ART the diversity remained significantly lower than in transplant donor controls. Unsorted PBMC were profiled instead of sorted CD4+ and CD8+ T cells because pre-ART samples had limited cell numbers. Expanded TRB clones identified before ART initiation dominated the repertoire across all time points, though the dominance fluctuated and decreased in many PLHIV after ART. Owing to limited PBMC availability, only the TCR beta chain was sequenced, without alpha chain pairing. The samples span the years 2004 to 2017, and the ART regimens used may be less effective than current regimens. CDR3 length ranges in HIV repertoires were narrower than in controls, and network structure suggested an antigen-experienced repertoire with only a slight naive shift after ART. Inferences about post-ART repertoire changes are limited because no data were available on ART adherence, viral resistance or therapy changes.

The immunoSEQ hsTCRB v3.0 assay was used at survey level resolution to sequence the TRB variable region. A depth of roughly 35,000-55,000 T-cell genomes per sample was targeted for TRB sequencing. TRB libraries were pooled and sequenced on an Illumina MiSeq using a v3 150-cycle kit. The original pipeline was this. Repertoire analysis was run in R within a reproducible Nextflow workflow that covered QC, data transformation and analysis. Custom analyses were implemented in LymphoSeq2, an R package for AIRR-Seq data exploration. A few samples that yielded fewer than 5000 total TRB sequences were excluded, so that around 190 HIV repertoires were analyzed. Among the 170 to 200 retained HIV repertoires, some 60 were collected before ART initiation and 120 to 140 were collected after ART initiation. Repertoires were downsampled to 5000 TRB nucleotide sequences, and summary statistics were averaged over 100 downsampling iterations. Only TRB sequences with CDR3 regions of at least seven amino acids were retained for analysis. Two measures captured diversity: a Shannon entropy-derived clonality score and the Gini coefficient. Repertoire networks linked the top 5000 CDR3 amino acid sequences whenever two sequences differed by an edit distance of one. GLIPH2 predicted antigen specificity groups and MHC restriction for TRB CDR3 amino acid sequences. To flag known associations with CMV, EBV, HIV or tissue antigens, CDR3 amino acid sequences were compared against VDJdb and McPAS-TCR. Pre-ART, post-ART and control groups were compared with Wilcoxon signed-rank tests and Holm-Bonferroni correction. In TCRdb, the immuneACCESS table is reduced to in-frame sequences with V and J assigned. These tables do not hold every clone; where another copy was compared, an unresolved V gene accounts for under half, and the others remain unexplained. V and J calls and clone size follow that table, whereas D and trimming were derived from the DNA. The sample includes 15,000 to 20,000 clones, with 80% to 90% observed a single time. The ten largest clones represent roughly 3.7% of the sample.

Unmatched junction bases come to 15, with V trimmed by 2 bases and J by 6 bases. From a lookup of the germline V gene, CDR1 and CDR2 are LGHNT and FRNRAP. Including cysteine and phenylalanine, the CDR3 has 17 amino acids. Only the CDR3 DNA stays, 51 bases, in frame from base 1. On this clone itself: Its antigen specificity is not known. Per-base quality was not reported, and no clone a single base away is much larger than it.

Participants were included only if at least one PBMC sample before ART initiation and at least two post-ART samples were available. Every participant with HIV received treatment in the United States of America. Before DNA extraction, cryopreserved samples of roughly 1-10 million PBMC were thawed and washed. At the time of the earliest PBMC sample, participants with HIV were aged between about 20 and 55 years. PBMC samples were contributed by each participant from 1-4 timepoints before ART initiation and 2-8 timepoints after ART initiation, with a median of 7 samples. For every participant, serial HIV viral load, CD4+ T-cell count, ART history and demographic data were obtained. Using a Qiagen kit on a QIAcube, genomic DNA was extracted from unsorted PBMC, with samples processed in batches of 12.

The rearranged segments are TRBV12-5 and TRBJ2-7; 8 central bases correspond to TRBD1. The sequences come from unsorted PBMCs, collected 2.1 years after starting antiretroviral therapy. This TCR derives from a man aged 18-30 years with HIV. The CDR3 here reads CASGLYRIFDRGSEQYF. The DNA sequence is given as TGTGCTAGTGGTTTGTATAGGATTTTCGACAGGGGTTCCGAGCAGTACTTC.